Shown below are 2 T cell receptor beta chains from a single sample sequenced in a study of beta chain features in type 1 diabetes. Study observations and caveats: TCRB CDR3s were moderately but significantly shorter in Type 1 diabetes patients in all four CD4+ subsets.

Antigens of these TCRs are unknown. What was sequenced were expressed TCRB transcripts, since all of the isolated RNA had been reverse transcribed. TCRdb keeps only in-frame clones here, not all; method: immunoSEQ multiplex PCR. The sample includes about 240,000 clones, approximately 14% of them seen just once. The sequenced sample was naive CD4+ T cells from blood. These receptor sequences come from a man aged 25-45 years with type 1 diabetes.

In nucleotides, the CDR3 is TGTGCCAGCAGCGTAGGACCCTTTGGGGGGGGTGCCAATGAGCAGTTCTTC. This translates into CASSVGPFGGGANEQFF. The genes are TRBV9 and TRBJ2-1; TRBD2 aligns across 7 bases. The CDR3 extends over 17 amino acids. V dropped 0 bases and J dropped 6; count of bases not matched to a gene: 12. From germline, CDR1 is SGDLS and CDR2 YYNGEE.

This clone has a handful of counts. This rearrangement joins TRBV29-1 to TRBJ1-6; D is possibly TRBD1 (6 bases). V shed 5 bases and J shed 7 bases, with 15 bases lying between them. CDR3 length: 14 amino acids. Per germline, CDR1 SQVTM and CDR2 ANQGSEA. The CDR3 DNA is TGCAGCGTTCCCTTAACAGGGTACAATTCACCCCTCCACTTT. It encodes CSVPLTGYNSPLHF.